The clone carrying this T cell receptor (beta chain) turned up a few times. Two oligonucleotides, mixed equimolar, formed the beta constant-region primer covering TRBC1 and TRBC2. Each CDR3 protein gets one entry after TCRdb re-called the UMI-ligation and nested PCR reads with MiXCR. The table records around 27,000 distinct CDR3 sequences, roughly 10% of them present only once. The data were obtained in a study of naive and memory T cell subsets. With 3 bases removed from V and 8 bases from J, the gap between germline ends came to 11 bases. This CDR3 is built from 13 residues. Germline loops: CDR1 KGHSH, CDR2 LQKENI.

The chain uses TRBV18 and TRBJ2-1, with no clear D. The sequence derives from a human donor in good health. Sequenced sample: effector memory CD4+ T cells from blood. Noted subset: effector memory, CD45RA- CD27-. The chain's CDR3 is CASSPWEGYEQFF. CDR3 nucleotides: TGTGCCAGCTCACCTTGGGAAGGGTATGAGCAGTTCTTC.